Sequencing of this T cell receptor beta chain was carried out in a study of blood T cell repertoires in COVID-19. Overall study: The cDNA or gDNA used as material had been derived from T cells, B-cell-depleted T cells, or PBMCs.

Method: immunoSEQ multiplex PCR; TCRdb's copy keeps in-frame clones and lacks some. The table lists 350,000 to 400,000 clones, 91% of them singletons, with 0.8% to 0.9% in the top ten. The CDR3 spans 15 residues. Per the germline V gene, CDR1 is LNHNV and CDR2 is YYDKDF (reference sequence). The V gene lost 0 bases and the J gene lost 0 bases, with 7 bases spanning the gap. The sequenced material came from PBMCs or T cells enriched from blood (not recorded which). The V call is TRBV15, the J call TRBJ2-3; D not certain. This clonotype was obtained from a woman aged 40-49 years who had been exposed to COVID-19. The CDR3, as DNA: TGTGCCACCAGCAGAGACCCCAGTAGCACAGATACGCAGTATTTT. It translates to CATSRDPSSTDTQYF.